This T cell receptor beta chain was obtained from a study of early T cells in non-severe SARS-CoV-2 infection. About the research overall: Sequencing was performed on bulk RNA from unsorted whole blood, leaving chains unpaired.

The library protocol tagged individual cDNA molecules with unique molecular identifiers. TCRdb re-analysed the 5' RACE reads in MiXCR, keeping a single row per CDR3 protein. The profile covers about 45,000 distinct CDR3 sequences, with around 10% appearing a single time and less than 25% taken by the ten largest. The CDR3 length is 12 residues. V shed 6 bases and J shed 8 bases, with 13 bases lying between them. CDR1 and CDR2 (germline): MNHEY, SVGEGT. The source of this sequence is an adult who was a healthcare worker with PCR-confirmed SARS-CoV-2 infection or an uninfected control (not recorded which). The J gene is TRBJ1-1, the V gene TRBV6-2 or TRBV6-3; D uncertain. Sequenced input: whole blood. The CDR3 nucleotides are TGTGCCAGCAGGGAATTTCGGGTAGAAGCTTTCTTT. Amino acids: CASREFRVEAFF.